A single count supports the clone carrying this T cell receptor (beta chain). Sequencing used immunoSEQ multiplex PCR; TCRdb keeps in-frame clones, though not all of them. The sample shows about 2.3 million clones, over 85% of them seen only once. Germline CDR1 reads GTSNPN; CDR2 reads SVGIG (reference sequence). CDR3 length: 16 residues. The V end was cut by 3 bases, the J end by 4 bases, with 21 bases between. The data were obtained in a study of shared clonotypes between healthy human individuals. This chain uses TRBV30 with TRBJ1-1; D is possibly TRBD1 (6 bases). The receptor's source is a man aged 18-30 years in good health. Some clones in this sample may be carry-over from other donors' samples. The sequencing input was naive CD4+ T cells from PBMCs. Subset reported: CD45RA+ positively selected. CDR3 DNA sequence: TGTGCCTGGAGGTCAGGGGTATACTCCCGGGGCACTGAAGCTTTCTTT. Protein: CAWRSGVYSRGTEAFF.